This T cell receptor (beta chain) comes out of a study of blood T cell repertoires in COVID-19. Germline V lookup: CDR1 GTSNPN, CDR2 SVGIG (reference sequence). After removal of 4 bases from V and 7 bases from J, the junction contained 7 bases not matched to a gene. The CDR3 runs 14 residues. Under the authors' procedure: Researchers report that nucleated cell counts were estimated from reference gene primer amplification. Repertoires were generated with immunoSEQ multiplex PCR, while TCRdb's copy carries only in-frame clones and drops some. The DNA was the basis for D and trimming; V, J and clone size are from that table. The data show under 50,000 clones, roughly 78% seen once.

The clonotype was recovered from a man older than 75 with active or convalescent COVID-19. Source material: peripheral blood. The chain recombines TRBV30 with TRBJ2-2; 9 nucleotides match TRBD1. CDR3 bases: TGTGCCTGGAAAACGGGACAGGGTTACGGGGAGCTGTTTTTT. Translation: CAWKTGQGYGELFF. Based on the CDR3 plus reference TRBV30 and TRBJ2-2, the full variable domain is SQTIHQWPATLVQPVGSPLSLECTVEGTSNPNLYWYRQAAGRGLQLLFYSVGIGQISSEVPQNLSASRPQDRQFILSSKKLLLSDSGFYLCAWKTGQGYGELFFGEGSRLTVL.